This T cell receptor (beta chain) came from a study of somatic mutations in cytotoxic T cells in rheumatoid arthritis. Positive magnetic bead selection was used to isolate CD4+ and CD8+ cells; purity was checked by flow cytometry. V dropped 8 bases and J dropped 4 bases, with 15 bases sitting between them. Germline V gene data show CDR1 as KGHSH and CDR2 as LQKENI. This CDR3 comprises 14 residues. Sequencing was performed with immunoSEQ multiplex PCR; in TCRdb, only in-frame clones are kept and a portion is missing. The data contain more than 15,000 clones, nearly 80% of them singletons. Sequences were obtained from CD8+ T cells sorted from blood. The genes are TRBV18 and TRBJ1-3; D gene uncertain. The source of this sequence is an adult with rheumatoid arthritis. In DNA form, the CDR3 reads TGTGCCAGCACGACCCGGGATTACGGAAACACCATATATTTT. Translation gives CASTTRDYGNTIYF.